The following is a TCR beta chain sequence with its context. This sample is drawn from a study of control samples from healthy donors and cancer patients. The ends were cut back, 1 base at V and 4 bases at J, with 13 bases in the middle. Germline CDR1 reads LGHNA; CDR2 reads YNFKEQ. This CDR3 has 15 residues. Using immunoSEQ multiplex PCR, the repertoire was profiled, and TCRdb retains in-frame clones only, with some absent. Of 120,000 to 150,000 clones detected, about 89% appear once; the ten largest clones hold approximately 6.8%. The chain recombines TRBV4-2 with TRBJ2-5; no definite D call. Sequencing used blood. The clonotype was recovered from a young man in good health. CDR3: CASSQVIDVRETQYF. DNA of the CDR3: TGTGCCAGCAGCCAAGTGATAGACGTTCGAGAGACCCAGTACTTC.